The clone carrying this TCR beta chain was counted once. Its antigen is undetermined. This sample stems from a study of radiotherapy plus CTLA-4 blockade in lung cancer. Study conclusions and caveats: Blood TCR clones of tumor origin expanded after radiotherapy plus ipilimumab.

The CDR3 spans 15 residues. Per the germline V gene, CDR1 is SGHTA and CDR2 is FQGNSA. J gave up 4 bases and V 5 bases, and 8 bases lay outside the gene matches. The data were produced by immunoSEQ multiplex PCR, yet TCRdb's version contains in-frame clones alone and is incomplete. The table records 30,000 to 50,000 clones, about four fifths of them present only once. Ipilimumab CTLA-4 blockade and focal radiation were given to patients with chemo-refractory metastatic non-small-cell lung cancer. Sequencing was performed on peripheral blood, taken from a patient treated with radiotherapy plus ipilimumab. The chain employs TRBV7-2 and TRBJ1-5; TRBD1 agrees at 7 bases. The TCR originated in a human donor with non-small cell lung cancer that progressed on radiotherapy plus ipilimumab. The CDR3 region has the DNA TGTGCCAGCAGCCTCAACAGGGGACTTAATCAGCCCCAGCATTTT. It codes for CASSLNRGLNQPQHF.